This paragraph reports one TCR beta chain. The data belong to a study of patients and donors after allogeneic stem cell transplantation. TCRdb re-derived calls from the RT-PCR reads in MiXCR, one entry per CDR3 protein. This sample has tens of thousands of distinct CDR3 sequences, with 48% found just once. Germline lookup yields CDR1 SQVTM and CDR2 ANQGSEA. The CDR3 covers 12 residues. Trimming shortened V by 5 bases and J by 4 bases, and 11 bases separated the two germline ends. The V and J genes are TRBV29-1 and TRBJ1-1; D unresolved. The sequenced sample consisted of blood, either unsorted or a sorted T cell fraction (not recorded which). This receptor was obtained from a human donor who was either an allogeneic HSCT recipient or a stem cell or donor lymphocyte infusion donor (not recorded which). It is not recorded whose cells these are; they may come from a transplant donor. The CDR3 loop is CSVYGVSTEAFF. The DNA of the CDR3 is TGCAGCGTTTACGGGGTTAGCACTGAAGCTTTCTTT.